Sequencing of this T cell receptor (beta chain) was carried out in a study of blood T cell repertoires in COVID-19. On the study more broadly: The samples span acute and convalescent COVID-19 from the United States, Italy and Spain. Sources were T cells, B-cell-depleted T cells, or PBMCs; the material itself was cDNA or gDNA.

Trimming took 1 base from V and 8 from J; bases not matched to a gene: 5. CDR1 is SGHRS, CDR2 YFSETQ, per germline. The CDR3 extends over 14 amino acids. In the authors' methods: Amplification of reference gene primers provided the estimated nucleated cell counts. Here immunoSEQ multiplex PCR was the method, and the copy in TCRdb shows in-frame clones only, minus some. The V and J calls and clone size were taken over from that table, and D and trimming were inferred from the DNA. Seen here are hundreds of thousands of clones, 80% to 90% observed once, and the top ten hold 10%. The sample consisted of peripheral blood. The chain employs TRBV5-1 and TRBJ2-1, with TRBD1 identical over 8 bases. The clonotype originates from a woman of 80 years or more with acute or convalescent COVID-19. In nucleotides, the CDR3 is TGCGCCAGCAGCTTGACCGCAGGGGGCGATGAGCAGTTCTTC. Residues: CASSLTAGGDEQFF.